Below, 3 T cell receptor beta chains from the same sample are listed, as sequenced in a study of shared clonotypes between healthy human individuals. Naive CD8 cells lacked CD45RO and underwent positive selection for CCR7, leaving out terminally differentiated effector memory CD45RA+ cells. Assay used: immunoSEQ multiplex PCR; TCRdb lists only in-frame clones, some missing. The table shows over 2,000,000 clones, with 85% to 95% occurring only once. Sequenced sample: naive CD8+ T cells from PBMCs. These receptors all stem from a man between 18 and 29 years old in good health. Some clones in this sample may be carry-over from other donors' samples.

This chain links TRBV6-6 with TRBJ2-7; 11 nucleotides align to TRBD2. The CDR3 covers 15 residues. J gave up 2 bases and V 6 bases, and 6 bases lay outside the gene matches. Looked up from germline, CDR1 is MNHNY and CDR2 is SVGAGI (reference sequence). The CDR3 DNA sequence: TGTGCCAGCAGCCCTAGCGGGGGGACTGCCTACGAGCAGTACTTC. It codes for CASSPSGGTAYEQYF.

The chain recombines TRBV13 with TRBJ1-2, with D hard to call. Trimming took 0 bases from V and 3 from J, leaving 8 bases between them. The CDR3 sequence is 14 residues long. The germline CDR1 and CDR2 sequences are PRHDT and FYEKMQ (reference sequence). CDR3 DNA: TGTGCCAGCAGCTTAGGCGAAGGGCACTATGGCTACACCTTC. This sequence encodes CASSLGEGHYGYTF.

This rearrangement joins TRBV4-3 to TRBJ1-5; D gene uncertain. Germline V gives CDR1 LGHNA, CDR2 YSLEER. The CDR3 covers 15 residues. Trimming shortened V by 4 bases and J by 7 bases, and 17 bases separated the two germline ends. The DNA of the CDR3 is TGCGCCAGCAGCCGCGGACTGAGAGATGGGCAGCCCCAGCATTTT. It specifies CASSRGLRDGQPQHF.